Below are 18 T cell receptor beta chains sequenced from a single sample in a study of monozygotic twins with inflammatory bowel disease. TCRdb re-called the 5' RACE reads and catalogs CDR3 proteins one per entry, DNA excluded. The sample totals around 230,000 distinct CDR3 sequences; its top ten clones hold roughly 1.7%. Sample: blood. The receptors were sampled from a human donor with ulcerative colitis or Crohn's disease, or a healthy co-twin of an affected twin (not recorded which).

Here the CDR3 reads CASSLMNGGGYTF. The chain recombines TRBV5-1 with TRBJ1-2. CDR3 length equals 13 residues. Germline V gene lookup returns CDR1 SGHRS and CDR2 YFSETQ.

The chain joins TRBV4-2 to TRBJ1-6. Germline CDR1 reads LGHNA; CDR2 reads YNFKEQ. The CDR3 spans 16 residues. The CDR3 protein is CASSQELWQLNSPLHF.

The chain has TRBV12-3 or TRBV12-4 and TRBJ1-1; TCRdb designates TRBD1, a call that cannot be tested without DNA. The CDR3 totals 15 residues. The CDR3 protein is CASSLTQGLNTEAFF.

The rearrangement uses TRBV7-6 and TRBJ2-3; TCRdb reports TRBD1, a call that lacks DNA to check it against. The CDR3 totals 15 residues. In germline, CDR1 is SGHVS, CDR2 FNYEAQ. This CDR3 is CASSPLMASTDTQYF. Looking up the rest from reference TRBV7-6 and TRBJ2-3 gives the full variable domain: GAGVSQSPRYKVTKRGQDVALRCDPISGHVSLYWYRQALGQGPEFLTYFNYEAQQDKSGLPNDRFSAERPEGSISTLTIQRTEQRDSAMYRCASSPLMASTDTQYFGPGTRLTVL.

This chain links TRBV5-1 with TRBJ1-4; with no DNA, the TCRdb D assignment of TRBD1 cannot be verified. The germline CDR1 and CDR2 sequences are SGHRS and YFSETQ. This CDR3 is built from 13 residues. CDR3 sequence reads: CASSRGQGEKLFF. Filled out from reference TRBV5-1 and TRBJ1-4, the complete variable domain reads KAGVTQTPRYLIKTRGQQVTLSCSPISGHRSVSWYQQTPGQGLQFLFEYFSETQRNKGNFPGRFSGRQFSNSRSEMNVSTLELGDSALYLCASSRGQGEKLFFGSGTQLSVL.

The chain joins TRBV5-1 to TRBJ2-1; TCRdb's assignment of TRBD2 cannot be checked, as there is no DNA. The length of the CDR3 is 16 residues. From germline, CDR1 is SGHRS and CDR2 YFSETQ. This chain's CDR3 is CASSLGGALSYNEQFF.

The chain uses TRBV7-2 and TRBJ2-7; TCRdb's D call, TRBD1, is unchecked because there is no DNA. Germline CDR1 and CDR2: SGHTA and FQGNSA. The CDR3 is made up of 16 amino acids. Here the CDR3 reads CASSLATGVLTYEQYF.

V usage is TRBV5-5 and J usage is TRBJ2-7. Per the germline V gene, CDR1 is SGHKS and CDR2 is YYEKEE (reference sequence). This CDR3 has 12 amino acids. The CDR3 sequence: CASSLVSREQYF.

This sequence joins TRBV7-2 and TRBJ2-1; without DNA, the TCRdb call of TRBD1 cannot be checked. The CDR3 is made up of 15 amino acids. Germline V gene data show CDR1 as SGHTA and CDR2 as FQGNSA. The CDR3 loop reads CASSLGGHSYNEQFF.

The rearrangement uses TRBV7-9 and TRBJ1-6; TCRdb picks TRBD1, but there is no DNA to check that call. CDR3 length: 16 amino acids. The germline V gene has CDR1 SEHNR and CDR2 FQNEAQ (reference sequence). CDR3 region: CASSFRDRGRNSPLHF.

The rearrangement joins TRBV5-1 to TRBJ2-1; the D gene TCRdb calls, TRBD1, cannot be checked with no DNA. Looked up from germline, CDR1 is SGHRS and CDR2 is YFSETQ. The CDR3 runs to 13 residues. This CDR3 reads CASRDPLRNEQFF.

The chain employs TRBV3-1 and TRBJ2-7; TCRdb reports TRBD2, a call that lacks DNA to check it against. The CDR3 loop spans 14 amino acids. Looked up from germline, CDR1 is LGHDT and CDR2 is YNNKEL (reference sequence). The CDR3 spells CASRMGLASYEQYF.

This chain connects TRBV11-2 to TRBJ2-6. CDR3 size: 13 residues. CDR1 and CDR2 from the germline V gene are SGHAT and FQNNGV. CDR3 region: CASSLGRSNVLTF.

The chain couples TRBV7-3 to TRBJ2-3; TCRdb designates TRBD2, a call that cannot be tested without DNA. Germline V gene lookup returns CDR1 SGHTA and CDR2 FQGTGA. This CDR3 has 15 amino acids. CDR3 sequence: CASSQGDSGGDTQYF. Full variable domain (rest looked up from reference TRBV7-3 and TRBJ2-3): GAGVSQTPSNKVTEKGKYVELRCDPISGHTALYWYRQSLGQGPEFLIYFQGTGAADDSGLPNDRFFAVRPEGSVSTLKIQRTERGDSAVYLCASSQGDSGGDTQYFGPGTRLTVL.

The chain combines TRBV5-1 with TRBJ2-5; the D call of TRBD2 rests on TCRdb alone, since no DNA is present to check it. Germline CDR1 and CDR2: SGHRS and YFSETQ. The CDR3 sequence is 15 residues long. CDR3 region: CASSLGGREQETQYF.

The chain recombines TRBV18 with TRBJ1-2. The germline gives CDR1 KGHSH, CDR2 LQKENI. The CDR3 totals 16 residues. The CDR3 sequence is CASSPTAVDLGYGCTF.

The J gene is TRBJ1-5, the V gene TRBV7-2; TCRdb designates TRBD1, a call that cannot be tested without DNA. The length of the CDR3 is 14 residues. From germline, CDR1 is SGHTA and CDR2 FQGNSA. This CDR3 reads CASSFSGVGGPQHF. The full variable domain, its missing parts supplied by reference TRBV7-2 and TRBJ1-5, is GAGVSQSPSNKVTEKGKDVELRCDPISGHTALYWYRQSLGQGLEFLIYFQGNSAPDKSGLPSDRFSAERTGGSVSTLTIQRTQQEDSAVYLCASSFSGVGGPQHFGDGTRLSIL.

The chain is built from TRBV20-1 and TRBJ1-1; TCRdb selects TRBD1, and the lack of DNA leaves this call unchecked. The germline V gene has CDR1 DFQATT and CDR2 SNEGSKA (reference sequence). CDR3 length: 11 residues. The chain's CDR3 is CSARPGDEAFF.